The count of the clone carrying this T cell receptor (beta chain) is one. No antigen is known for it. The protocol was immunoSEQ multiplex PCR, while the TCRdb copy is restricted to in-frame clones and leaves out a portion. Of a few million clones listed, 85% to 95% are singletons. The data derive from a study of shared clonotypes between healthy human individuals. Looking at the study overall: CD8 memory received one plate per donor, CD8 naive two, CD4 memory three and CD4 naive three. Study results and limitations: Between four donors, naive CD4 clonotypes were shared at a level of approximately 5%. Larger richness was generally estimated for naive than memory subsets.

The split of CD4+ cells yielded CD45RA+ naive and CD45RA-negative memory subsets. The CDR3 extends over 13 amino acids. The germline gives CDR1 MDHEN, CDR2 SYDVKM. The ends were cut back, 8 bases at V and 0 bases at J, with 8 bases in the middle. This clonotype originated in a man aged 18-30 years in good health. Some clones in this sample may be carry-over from other donors' samples. This chain uses TRBV28 with TRBJ1-3; D not certain. Sequences were obtained from naive CD4+ T cells from PBMCs. Subset defined: CD45RA+ positively selected. The CDR3 region is CASQLNSGNTIYF. Here the CDR3 DNA reads TGTGCCAGCCAACTCAACTCTGGAAACACCATATATTTT. Complete variable domain (other parts from reference TRBV28 and TRBJ1-3): DVKVTQSSRYLVKRTGEKVFLECVQDMDHENMFWYRQDPGLGLRLIYFSYDVKMKEKGDIPEGYSVSREKKERFSLILESASTNQTSMYLCASQLNSGNTIYFGEGSWLTVV.